These 24 T cell receptor beta chains were all obtained from the same sample, sequenced in a study of T cell responses to AZD1222 COVID-19 vaccine. TCRdb's table, derived via immunoSEQ multiplex PCR, lists solely in-frame clones and lacks some. The data contain 150,000 or so clones, about 90% of them singletons. Here the sequenced sample was peripheral blood, taken 28 days after the second AZD1222 dose. The receptors originated from an adult who received the AZD1222 COVID-19 vaccine.

The rearrangement uses TRBV29-1 and TRBJ1-5; a weak D match, TRBD1 (6 bases). Trimming stripped 4 bases from V and 2 bases from J, with 9 bases between. The length of the CDR3 is 13 residues. Germline CDR1 and CDR2: SQVTM and ANQGSEA. In DNA form, the CDR3 reads TGCAGCGTTGGGGGGGCGGGCAATCAGCCCCAGCATTTT. As protein: CSVGGAGNQPQHF.

The V gene is TRBV9, the J gene TRBJ1-5; tentative D call: TRBD1 (6 bases). CDR1 is SGDLS, CDR2 YYNGEE, per germline. Trimming stripped 4 bases from V and 3 bases from J, with 14 bases between. This CDR3 comprises 15 residues. The chain's CDR3 is CASSPGVTDNQPQHF. The CDR3 nucleotides read TGTGCCAGCAGCCCAGGGGTGACAGACAATCAGCCCCAGCATTTT. Full variable domain (rest looked up from reference TRBV9 and TRBJ1-5): DSGVTQTPKHLITATGQRVTLRCSPRSGDLSVYWYQQSLDQGLQFLIQYYNGEERAKGNILERFSAQQFPDLHSELNLSSLELGDSALYFCASSPGVTDNQPQHFGDGTRLSIL.

The rearrangement joins TRBV9 to TRBJ1-6; D is ambiguous. Looked up from germline, CDR1 is SGDLS and CDR2 is YYNGEE. The V gene lost 0 bases and the J gene lost 7 bases, with 8 bases spanning the gap. This CDR3 contains 14 residues. DNA for the CDR3: TGTGCCAGCAGCGTAGTGGTTGAGAATTCACCCCTCCACTTT. This sequence encodes CASSVVVENSPLHF.

This chain uses TRBV12-5 with TRBJ1-4; D call uncertain. Germline CDR1 reads LGHNT; CDR2 reads FRNRAP. CDR3 size: 14 residues. The V gene lost 2 bases and the J gene lost 2 bases, with 6 bases spanning the gap. CDR3 sequence reads: CASGLTATNEKLFF. Here the CDR3 DNA reads TGTGCTAGTGGTTTGACAGCTACTAATGAAAAACTGTTTTTT.

The V call is TRBV3-1 (or the pseudogene TRBV3-2), the J call TRBJ2-7; TRBD2 matches 7 bases. Trimming at V came to 4 bases and at J to 1 base, leaving 7 bases not matched to a gene. The CDR3 spans 15 residues. CDR1 LGHDT and CDR2 YNNKEL come from the germline V gene (reference sequence). CDR3 bases: TGTGCCAGCAGCCCGGGAGGTAGCGGATCCTACGAGCAGTACTTC. Translation gives CASSPGGSGSYEQYF.

This clone was recorded once. The V call is TRBV11-2, the J call TRBJ1-6; 7 bases match TRBD1. The length of the CDR3 is 17 residues. The ends lost 5 bases at V and 6 bases at J; junction bases unmatched: 13. Germline CDR1 and CDR2: SGHAT and FQNNGV. The CDR3 reads CASSHRDSRLLNSPLHF. CDR3 in DNA: TGTGCCAGCAGCCACCGGGACAGCCGCCTACTTAATTCACCCCTCCACTTT.

The chain has TRBV27 and TRBJ2-3; 7 positions match TRBD1. Per the germline V gene, CDR1 is MNHEY and CDR2 is SMNVEV (reference sequence). V lost 3 bases to trimming and J lost 3 bases; unmatched junction nucleotides: 3. CDR3 length: 14 residues. CDR3 region: CASSFDRDTDTQYF. In nucleotides, the CDR3 is TGTGCCAGCAGTTTTGACAGGGATACAGATACGCAGTATTTT.

The V gene is TRBV14, the J gene TRBJ1-2; 7 bases map to TRBD1. Germline trimming cut 0 bases from V and 7 bases from J; bases unmatched to any gene: 8. The CDR3 totals 15 residues. CDR1 SGHDN and CDR2 FVKESK come from the germline V gene. The CDR3 DNA reads as TGTGCCAGCAGCCAAGATGTCAGGGGGATCGGTGGCTACACCTTC. It encodes CASSQDVRGIGGYTF.

V and J are TRBV30 and TRBJ1-5; D gene ambiguous. V was clipped by 2 bases and J by 0 bases, with 8 bases between them. Germline-derived CDR1 and CDR2 are GTSNPN and SVGIG (reference sequence). The CDR3 length is 14 residues. The CDR3 is CAWSPGYSNQPQHF. CDR3 coding DNA: TGTGCCTGGAGTCCCGGTTATAGCAATCAGCCCCAGCATTTT.

This clone was detected only once. The CDR3 DNA follows: TGTGCCAGCAGTTACTCAACGGCCTTGAATGAAAAACTGTTTTTT. Amino acid sequence: CASSYSTALNEKLFF. The rearrangement uses TRBV6-5 and TRBJ1-4; D gene unclear. The germline V and J ends were trimmed by 0 bases and 5 bases, with 10 bases remaining between them. This CDR3 spans 15 amino acids. CDR1 is MNHEY, CDR2 SVGAGI, per germline.

This chain connects TRBV29-1 to TRBJ2-2; 7 positions match TRBD1. Germline CDR1 is SQVTM and CDR2 is ANQGSEA. The CDR3 has 14 amino acids. The J segment lost 3 bases and the V segment lost 7 bases, leaving 8 bases of the junction unmatched. CDR3 DNA sequence: TGCAGCGGTAGGGGGACAGCCTACACCGGGGAGCTGTTTTTT. Encoded protein: CSGRGTAYTGELFF.

The chain links TRBV9 to TRBJ2-3; 7 positions match TRBD2. The trim removed 0 bases at V and 2 bases at J, leaving 3 bases unmatched. Germline V gene sequence: CDR1 SGDLS, CDR2 YYNGEE. This CDR3 region has 15 residues. CDR3 bases: TGTGCCAGCAGCGTAGTTGGGGGGGACACAGATACGCAGTATTTT. This gives the protein CASSVVGGDTDTQYF.

The V gene is TRBV19, the J gene TRBJ1-2, with D perhaps matching TRBD1 (5 bases). Germline CDR1 and CDR2: LNHDA and SQIVND (reference sequence). The CDR3 runs 14 residues. V lost 8 bases, J lost 7 bases, and 20 bases lay in between. The DNA for the CDR3 is TGTGCCAGTTCAATACAGTTAACGGGACGTGGCTACACCTTC. Translating gives CASSIQLTGRGYTF.

This chain uses TRBV9 with TRBJ2-5, with D unresolved. The CDR3 loop spans 11 amino acids. Between the trimmed V and J ends, which lost 0 bases and 5 bases, there was a span of 2 bases. Germline values: CDR1 SGDLS, CDR2 YYNGEE. DNA of the CDR3: TGTGCCAGCAGCGTAGCGGAGACCCAGTACTTC. This encodes CASSVAETQYF.

This clone was seen once. The V and J genes are TRBV4-3 and TRBJ2-2, with 12 bases that match TRBD2. The CDR3 sequence is 19 residues long. CDR1 LGHNA and CDR2 YSLEER come from the germline V gene. V was clipped by 0 bases and J by 4 bases; unmatched bases: 9. As DNA, the CDR3 is TGCGCCAGCAGCCAAGACCTAGCGGGAGGGTCCCCCATCACCGGGGAGCTGTTTTTT. This gives the protein CASSQDLAGGSPITGELFF.

V gene TRBV4-3 combines with J gene TRBJ1-6, with TRBD1 matching 7 bases. The CDR3 spans 16 residues. Losses at the gene ends were 4 bases for V and 6 bases for J; bases not matched to a gene: 9. CDR1 is LGHNA, CDR2 YSLEER, per germline. The CDR3 reads CASSPSTGTGNSPLHF. CDR3 nucleotides: TGCGCCAGCAGCCCGTCGACAGGGACGGGTAATTCACCCCTCCACTTT.

The chain recombines TRBV19 with TRBJ1-1, with TRBD1 identical over 9 bases. The germline V gene encodes CDR1 LNHDA and CDR2 SQIVND (reference sequence). V gave up 4 bases and J gave up 3 bases; unmatched junction bases: 3. The CDR3 totals 14 residues. This chain's CDR3 is CASSRRDRDTEAFF. DNA of the CDR3: TGTGCCAGTAGTAGACGGGACAGGGACACTGAAGCTTTCTTT.

V gene TRBV20-1 combines with J gene TRBJ2-1; 10 nucleotides agree with TRBD2. The V segment lost 3 bases and the J segment 8 bases; nucleotides outside the gene matches: 7. The germline V gene has CDR1 DFQATT and CDR2 SNEGSKA (reference sequence). CDR3 size: 14 residues. CDR3 sequence (DNA): TGCAGTGCTAGTCCCAGCGGGGGGGCCTATGAGCAGTTCTTC. It specifies CSASPSGGAYEQFF.

This clone was picked up a small number of times. This rearrangement joins TRBV7-2 to TRBJ1-1; D is perhaps TRBD1 (6 bases). Trimming left V 4 bases short and J 4 bases short, with 16 bases between. Germline V CDR1 and CDR2: SGHTA, FQGNSA. The CDR3 consists of 15 residues. CDR3 DNA sequence: TGTGCCAGCAGCTGGGCGGGGGGCGAGGGCACTGAAGCTTTCTTT. It codes for CASSWAGGEGTEAFF.

J is TRBJ2-3 and V is TRBV7-9; TRBD2 matches at 10 bases. Germline lookup yields CDR1 SEHNR and CDR2 FQNEAQ (reference sequence). J was trimmed by 3 bases and V by 5 bases; bases with no gene match: 8. This CDR3 is 16 amino acids long. DNA for the CDR3: TGTGCCAGCAGCCAAATCAGCGGGGGGGCAACAGATACGCAGTATTTT. It specifies CASSQISGGATDTQYF. Filled out from reference TRBV7-9 and TRBJ2-3, the complete variable domain reads DTGVSQNPRHKITKRGQNVTFRCDPISEHNRLYWYRQTLGQGPEFLTYFQNEAQLEKSRLLSDRFSAERPKGSFSTLEIQRTEQGDSAMYLCASSQISGGATDTQYFGPGTRLTVL.

The V call is TRBV30, the J call TRBJ1-5; 11 positions match TRBD1. The length of the CDR3 is 15 residues. The germline V gene has CDR1 GTSNPN and CDR2 SVGIG (reference sequence). Losses at the gene ends were 7 bases for V and 2 bases for J; bases not matched to a gene: 7. The CDR3 nucleotides read TGTGCCTCCGGACAGGGGGCGGGAGGCAATCAGCCCCAGCATTTT. Translation gives CASGQGAGGNQPQHF. The variable domain in full, with the rest retrieved from reference TRBV30 and TRBJ1-5, is SQTIHQWPATLVQPVGSPLSLECTVEGTSNPNLYWYRQAAGRGLQLLFYSVGIGQISSEVPQNLSASRPQDRQFILSSKKLLLSDSGFYLCASGQGAGGNQPQHFGDGTRLSIL.

V and J are TRBV6-5 and TRBJ2-1; 7 positions agree with TRBD2. J was trimmed by 8 bases and V by 0 bases; bases with no gene match: 7. Germline CDR1 MNHEY, CDR2 SVGAGI. The CDR3 length is 15 residues. CDR3 DNA sequence: TGTGCCAGCAGTTACTCGATTGGGGGGGTTGATGAGCAGTTCTTC. It translates to CASSYSIGGVDEQFF.

V usage is TRBV5-1 and J usage is TRBJ2-1, with 9 bases aligning to TRBD2. The ends lost 1 base at V and 5 bases at J; junction bases unmatched: 7. The germline V gene has CDR1 SGHRS and CDR2 YFSETQ. This CDR3 has 16 amino acids. In nucleotides, the CDR3 is TGCGCCAGCAGCTTGAGTATTAGCGGGGGAAACAATGAGCAGTTCTTC. It yields the protein CASSLSISGGNNEQFF.

The chain joins TRBV4-2 to TRBJ1-3; 7 bases align to TRBD1. CDR3 length: 15 residues. In germline, CDR1 is LGHNA, CDR2 YNFKEQ. Trimming cost V 1 base and J 5 bases; bases outside gene matches: 5. CDR3 residues: CASSQGTGERNTIYF. Written as DNA, the CDR3 is TGTGCCAGCAGCCAAGGGACAGGAGAAAGAAACACCATATATTTT.